This T cell receptor (beta chain) was recovered during a study of shared clonotypes between healthy human individuals (dated by TCRdb to the early 2020s). At the level of the whole study: The cohort included three men and a couple of women between 18 and 49 years of age. Leukapheresis yielded between about 0.85 and 9.5 billion PBMCs per donor. The study deeply sequenced blood TCR repertoires of about 5 healthy adults to estimate repertoire size and the extent of clonotype sharing between individuals. Libraries were prepared and TCR repertoires were sequenced by different laboratories using diverse techniques, in order to increase sequencing depth and limit assay-specific biases. Per donor, three plates each were used for CD4 naive and CD4 memory, two for CD8 naive, and one for CD8 memory. Beyond this particular receptor, the publication reports: Naive subsets generally had larger estimated clonotype richness than memory subsets did. Pairwise subsampling indicated that sequencing depth was expected to affect the degree of clonotype sharing among donors. The small number of donors limited the genetic and exposure-history diversity represented. When several donors were compared, the shared fraction of clonotypes was approximately 5% for naive CD4, less than 4% for naive CD8, 2% to 2.5% for memory CD4, and approximately 0.4% for memory CD8. Compared with non-shared clonotypes, clonotypes shared by all four sorted-subset donors had higher generation probabilities. Sampling was restricted to blood, and TCR repertoires in tissue are likely to differ from TCR repertoires in blood. Incomplete sequencing was indicated by rarefaction of sorted-subset datasets, despite the large sequencing depth.

Relative to germline, V is missing 5 bases and J is missing 5 bases, with 2 bases of the junction outside any gene match. The germline V gene provides CDR1 SGHTA and CDR2 FQGNSA. Reading from cysteine to phenylalanine, the CDR3 counts 14 amino acids. CDR3 DNA is the only sequence kept; it has 42 bases, read in frame from the first base. The donors were healthy, HIV-negative adults who had no recently reported acute infections or vaccinations. All donors were Caucasian adults living in Nashville, Tennessee, USA. CD4+ T cells were enriched through magnetic negative selection, after which naive cells were positively selected on CD45RA and the remaining negative fraction served as the memory subset. After blood collection by leukapheresis, PBMCs were isolated using Ficoll-Histopaque density gradient centrifugation and then cryopreserved in the vapor phase of liquid nitrogen. Analytical flow cytometry was used to check the purity and quantity of every magnetically sorted T cell population. Genomic DNA was isolated from each sorted fraction and quantified by UV absorbance on a Nanodrop 2000c.

Concerning this clone: This clone's antigen is unknown. No per-base quality is available; no much larger clone lies one base away.

TCR CDR3 regions were amplified from genomic DNA by multiplex PCR using the deep immunoSEQ assay. For each cell subset, the extracted genomic DNA was distributed evenly across all wells of several immunoSEQ 96-well plates, and each plate served as one replicate. Each replicate PCR for sorted subsets received roughly 0.2 ug genomic DNA, equal to roughly 30,000 T cell genomes. The purified libraries were quantified using a Qubit 3.0 fluorometer, sized with a Bioanalyzer 2100, and then quantified again using the KAPA Library Quantification kit. Every immunoSEQ 96-well plate was sequenced on a dedicated single-read 150-cycle Illumina NextSeq 550 flow cell. Under the source paper's analysis protocol: Because the immunoSEQ output included only junctional sequences and no quality scores, the filtering could not be the same as the filtering used for full-length reads. To assign V/J genes and CDR3, sequences were annotated using PyIR, a Python wrapper for IgBLAST v1.9, with IMGT germline references. Reads were filtered out if the reads had weak V/J assignments (E-value above 1e-6), no CDR3, stop codons, out-of-frame junctions, or ambiguous translated residues. V3J clonotypes were defined as sequences sharing an identical inferred V gene, J gene, and CDR3 amino acid sequence. The percentage overlap between two repertoires was calculated by dividing the number of shared unique clonotypes by the size of the smaller repertoire. Richness of each repertoire was evaluated using RTK rarefaction, the Chao1 estimator, and Recon v2.1 estimates of unobserved clonotypes. OLGA was used to compute generation probabilities for all TCRbeta clonotypes that the gDNA method yielded from a handful of donors. The clones in this table, taken by TCRdb from immuneACCESS, are in-frame only. Not every clone is retained; where verified, under half of the shortfall comes from an unresolved V gene, and the cause of the rest is unknown. The V and J calls and clone size are taken from that table; D and trimming were inferred from the DNA. Within this sample are about 1.5 million clones, with roughly 95% of them counted one time only. The top ten hold roughly 1.1% of the sample.

The sequence was obtained from a man aged 30 to 45 in good health. This receptor chain uses TRBV7-2 and TRBJ1-5; TRBD1 lines up with 11 middle nucleotides. Sequencing input: naive CD4+ T cells sorted from blood. Read against the paper, the sample's cell subset or site label means: CD45RA+ positively selected. The DNA sequence is given as TGTGCCAGCAGCGTGGACAGGGGGCATCAGCCCCAGCATTTT. Its protein reads: CASSVDRGHQPQHF.